This TCR beta chain was identified during a study of blood T cell repertoires in COVID-19. The wider study: Whether acute or convalescent, the COVID-19 samples came from the United States, Italy and Spain. The analysed material was cDNA or gDNA that came from T cells, B-cell-depleted T cells, or PBMCs.

This clone occurred once. As originally analysed: Reference gene primer amplification gave nucleated cell count estimates. Data came from immunoSEQ multiplex PCR; TCRdb stores just in-frame clones and leaves some out. For V, J and clone size, that table is used; D and trimming come from the DNA. The sample consists of 200,000 to 250,000 clones, 83% of them appearing once. The CDR3 is 14 residues long. V was shortened by 1 base and J by 5 bases, with 9 bases between the two germline ends. Germline V gene data show CDR1 as SGHRS and CDR2 as YFSETQ. The chain has TRBV5-1 and TRBJ2-2; D perhaps matches TRBD1 (5 bases). The sample taken for sequencing was PBMCs or T cells enriched from blood (not recorded which). The source of this sequence is a woman aged 45-65 years who had been exposed to COVID-19. DNA for the CDR3: TGCGCCAGCAGCTTGCCCAGGGTAACCGGGGAGCTGTTTTTT. This sequence encodes CASSLPRVTGELFF.